The 24 T cell receptor beta chains reported below all come from one sample, sequenced in a study of T cells in Graves' hyperthyroidism and ophthalmopathy. TCR beta CDR3 region amplification was performed from RNA transcripts. In the first-round RT-PCR of the TCR CDR3, the HTBI primer set was used. TCRdb re-called the multiplex PCR reads through MiXCR, storing one row per CDR3 protein. Among some 150,000 distinct CDR3 sequences listed, around 20% were seen once. The sequencing sample was made of blood. All receptors come from a woman between 50 and 59 years old with Graves' hyperthyroidism that later progressed to Graves' ophthalmopathy.

This clonotype was found a few times. The genes are TRBV6-1 and TRBJ1-5, with 7 bases fitting TRBD1. The CDR3 is 15 residues long. Looked up from germline, CDR1 is MNHNS and CDR2 is SASEGT. The V gene end was trimmed by 6 bases and the J gene end by 4 bases; junction bases not matched to a gene: 9. As DNA, the CDR3 is TGTGCCAGCAGACAACGGACAGGATTTAATCAGCCCCAGCATTTT. Its protein is CASRQRTGFNQPQHF.

This clonotype was counted at least ten times. V and J are TRBV5-5 and TRBJ1-1; D is possibly TRBD1 (5 bases). This CDR3 is 16 amino acids long. Per the germline V gene, CDR1 is SGHKS and CDR2 is YYEKEE (reference sequence). Trimming removed 0 bases from V and 7 bases from J, with 19 bases in between. DNA for the CDR3: TGTGCCAGCAGCTTGGCCCCGGGACCGACGACCCTTGAAGCTTTCTTT. The encoded protein is CASSLAPGPTTLEAFF.

This clonotype was recorded at least ten times. The rearrangement uses TRBV30 and TRBJ2-2, with D unresolved. Germline CDR1 reads GTSNPN; CDR2 reads SVGIG (reference sequence). V lost 5 bases and J lost 4, with 11 bases in between. This CDR3 contains 13 residues. The CDR3 spells CAWGLTATGELFF. The DNA of the CDR3 is TGTGCCTGGGGATTGACCGCCACCGGGGAGCTGTTTTTT.

The chain is built from TRBV28 and TRBJ2-1; 9 bases line up with TRBD1. J was trimmed by 8 bases and V by 2 bases; bases with no gene match: 7. In germline, CDR1 is MDHEN, CDR2 SYDVKM. This CDR3 comprises 15 residues. The CDR3 sequence: CASSLAGTGSHEQFF. CDR3 sequence (DNA): TGTGCCAGCAGTTTAGCCGGGACAGGGAGCCATGAGCAGTTCTTC.

The V call is TRBV29-1, the J call TRBJ1-1; D is unclear. The CDR3 loop spans 12 amino acids. In germline, CDR1 is SQVTM, CDR2 ANQGSEA. V lost 7 bases and J lost 5, with 14 bases in between. This CDR3 reads CSASPLGTEAFF. The CDR3 bases are TGCAGCGCGAGTCCCCTGGGGACTGAAGCTTTCTTT.

This clonotype was recorded at least ten times. This chain links TRBV29-1 with TRBJ2-1; D may be TRBD1 (6 bases). The CDR3 sequence is 15 residues long. Trimming pared 0 bases from V and 6 bases from J, leaving 15 bases between. Germline CDR1 SQVTM, CDR2 ANQGSEA. The CDR3 is CSVEEQGWTFNEQFF. CDR3 nucleotides: TGCAGCGTTGAAGAACAGGGCTGGACTTTCAATGAGCAGTTCTTC.

In its sample, this clonotype was seen a few times. The rearrangement joins TRBV28 to TRBJ2-7, with D maybe TRBD1 (6 bases). Trimming removed 7 bases from V and 0 bases from J, with 16 bases in between. Germline CDR1 is MDHEN and CDR2 is SYDVKM. This CDR3 is 15 amino acids long. The CDR3, as DNA: TGTGCCAGCACAATTTCTCGACAGGCCTCCTACGAGCAGTACTTC. Protein: CASTISRQASYEQYF.

This clonotype was seen many times. The genes are TRBV3-1 and TRBJ2-4; the D gene is possibly TRBD1 (5 bases). CDR1 LGHDT and CDR2 YNNKEL come from the germline V gene (reference sequence). The CDR3 loop spans 17 amino acids. Trimming removed 4 bases from V and 0 bases from J, with 16 bases in between. The CDR3 nucleotides are TGTGCCAGCAGCCCATTCCTCTCAGGGTTAGCCAAAAACATTCAGTACTTC. Translation gives CASSPFLSGLAKNIQYF.

This clonotype has just a few counts. The rearrangement uses TRBV2 and TRBJ1-2; the D gene is possibly TRBD1 (5 bases). Germline CDR1 is SNHLY and CDR2 is FYNNEI. The CDR3 runs 14 residues. Trimming took off 8 bases at V and 4 bases at J, with 17 bases between the two ends. CDR3 DNA sequence: TGTGCCAGCGGAGACAGTCCCTCCGGCTATGGCTACACCTTC. Encoded protein: CASGDSPSGYGYTF.

This clonotype was recorded many times. The rearrangement uses TRBV6-1 and TRBJ2-1; TRBD2 might be the D (6 bases). The V gene lost 8 bases and the J gene lost 3 bases, with 8 bases spanning the gap. The CDR3 loop spans 12 amino acids. Germline V gene lookup returns CDR1 MNHNS and CDR2 SASEGT. CDR3 loop: CASLASYNEQFF. The CDR3 bases are TGTGCCAGCCTAGCGAGCTACAATGAGCAGTTCTTC.

V is TRBV11-2 and J is TRBJ1-2; D remains ambiguous. Germline V lookup: CDR1 SGHAT, CDR2 FQNNGV. V was pared by 2 bases and J by 2 bases, with 18 bases between. CDR3 size: 17 residues. In DNA form, the CDR3 reads TGTGCCAGCAGCTTACCTGTTTACCGCACTCGAAACTATGGCTACACCTTC. This encodes CASSLPVYRTRNYGYTF.

This clonotype was picked up a small number of times. The rearrangement joins TRBV6-1 to TRBJ2-7; 9 bases agree with TRBD1. This CDR3 has 14 amino acids. Unmatched junction bases numbered 6, after V lost 5 bases and J lost 4 bases. Germline-derived CDR1 and CDR2 are MNHNS and SASEGT. The CDR3 nucleotides read TGTGCCAGCAGTCCTCACAGGGGGCAATACGAGCAGTACTTC. Translating it yields CASSPHRGQYEQYF.

This clonotype has a handful of counts. The rearrangement links TRBV6-2 or TRBV6-3 to TRBJ1-1, with D maybe TRBD1 (5 bases). Germline CDR1 is MNHEY and CDR2 is SVGEGT. The CDR3 is 15 residues long. The V end was cut by 1 base, the J end by 0 bases, with 9 bases between. CDR3 in DNA: TGTGCCAGCAGTTACTGGGCAGGGATGAACACTGAAGCTTTCTTT. It translates to CASSYWAGMNTEAFF.

The rearrangement links TRBV24-1 to TRBJ1-5, with 9 bases fitting TRBD1. Trimming removed 5 bases from V and 2 bases from J; junction bases left unmatched: 0. This CDR3 spans 14 amino acids. The V gene's germline CDR1 is KGHDR and CDR2 SFDVKD. The CDR3 nucleotides are TGTGCCACCAGTGGGACAGGGGGCAATCAGCCCCAGCATTTT. Its translation is CATSGTGGNQPQHF.

This clonotype was found many times. This chain uses TRBV30 with TRBJ2-1, with D possibly being TRBD1 (6 bases). With 3 bases removed from V and 0 bases from J, the gap between germline ends came to 12 bases. CDR3 length equals 15 residues. Germline V gives CDR1 GTSNPN, CDR2 SVGIG (reference sequence). Here the CDR3 DNA reads TGTGCCTGGAGGCAGGGGATGAGCTCCTACAATGAGCAGTTCTTC. Amino acids: CAWRQGMSSYNEQFF.

The gene calls are TRBV6-5 and TRBJ2-6; the match to TRBD1 covers 7 bases. Germline V lookup: CDR1 MNHEY, CDR2 SVGAGI. The CDR3 contains 19 residues. V was pared by 4 bases and J by 0 bases, with 12 bases of the junction left unmatched. DNA of the CDR3: TGTGCCAGCAGTTCCAACAGGGGAAAAGCTTTCTCTGGGGCCAACGTCCTGACTTTC. It translates to CASSSNRGKAFSGANVLTF.

Turning to this clonotype: One end of the junction varies from germline; a read error may be responsible. V and J are TRBV20-1 and TRBJ1-1; D gene unclear. CDR1 and CDR2 from the germline V gene are DFQATT and SNEGSKA (reference sequence). This CDR3 spans 15 amino acids. CDR3 DNA: TGCAATGCTAGAGGCCGCGGATGGGGGAACACTGAAGCTTTCTTT. It translates to CNARGRGWGNTEAFF.

This clonotype appeared once. CDR3 residues: CASSAGTGAWDEQFF. The CDR3 nucleotides read TGTGCCAGCAGCGCAGGGACAGGGGCTTGGGATGAGCAGTTCTTC. This chain joins TRBV3-1 and TRBJ2-1; 10 nucleotides line up with TRBD1. Germline V lookup: CDR1 LGHDT, CDR2 YNNKEL (reference sequence). CDR3 length equals 15 residues. J was trimmed by 8 bases and V by 5 bases; bases with no gene match: 9.

This rearrangement joins TRBV7-8 to TRBJ2-5, with D perhaps TRBD2 (6 bases). The germline V gene encodes CDR1 SGHVS and CDR2 FQNEAQ. This CDR3 comprises 15 residues. V dropped 0 bases and J dropped 4 bases, with 12 bases sitting between them. CDR3: CASSLAGGPTETQYF. The CDR3 DNA sequence: TGTGCCAGCAGCTTAGCAGGAGGGCCTACAGAGACCCAGTACTTC. The entire variable domain, with the rest obtained from reference TRBV7-8 and TRBJ2-5, is as follows: GAGVSQSPRYKVAKRGQDVALRCDPISGHVSLFWYQQALGQGPEFLTYFQNEAQLDKSGLPSDRFFAERPEGSVSTLKIQRTQQEDSAVYLCASSLAGGPTETQYFGPGTRLLVL.

This clonotype has a count of ten or more. The chain joins TRBV7-2 to TRBJ2-1; tentative D call: TRBD2 (6 bases). Trimming left V 2 bases short and J 4 bases short, with 12 bases between. Germline lookup yields CDR1 SGHTA and CDR2 FQGNSA. The length of the CDR3 is 15 residues. In DNA, the CDR3 is TGTGCCAGCAGCTTACTGGCGGAGGGATACAATGAGCAGTTCTTC. This translates into CASSLLAEGYNEQFF.

This clonotype showed up many times. The gene calls are TRBV2 and TRBJ1-2, with D hard to call. The V gene lost 8 bases and the J gene lost 1 base, with 14 bases spanning the gap. Germline lookup yields CDR1 SNHLY and CDR2 FYNNEI. The CDR3 consists of 14 residues. In DNA form, the CDR3 reads TGTGCCAGCCCGAGGAGGGAGGGTAACTATGGCTACACCTTC. Translation: CASPRREGNYGYTF.

This chain uses TRBV27 with TRBJ1-1, with D uncertain. CDR1 and CDR2 from the germline V gene are MNHEY and SMNVEV (reference sequence). Trimming removed 7 bases from V and 3 bases from J, with 12 bases in between. The CDR3 sequence is 13 residues long. For the CDR3, the DNA is TGTGCCAGCATGTCCCCGCGGTACACTGAAGCTTTCTTT. This sequence encodes CASMSPRYTEAFF.

This rearrangement joins TRBV7-8 to TRBJ1-5; 7 positions match TRBD1. The CDR3 totals 14 residues. The V segment lost 3 bases and the J segment 1 base; nucleotides outside the gene matches: 0. Germline assignment: CDR1 SGHVS and CDR2 FQNEAQ. The DNA for the CDR3 is TGTGCCAGCAGCTTGGACAGGAGCAATCAGCCCCAGCATTTT. Residues: CASSLDRSNQPQHF. Together with reference TRBV7-8 and TRBJ1-5, the CDR3 gives the full variable domain: GAGVSQSPRYKVAKRGQDVALRCDPISGHVSLFWYQQALGQGPEFLTYFQNEAQLDKSGLPSDRFFAERPEGSVSTLKIQRTQQEDSAVYLCASSLDRSNQPQHFGDGTRLSIL.

This clonotype was seen many times. The CDR3 region has the DNA TGTGCCAGCTCACCAACAGGGTCGGGAGGAAACACCATATATTTT. Translating it yields CASSPTGSGGNTIYF. V gene TRBV18 combines with J gene TRBJ1-3; D is possibly TRBD1 (6 bases). V was shortened by 2 bases and J by 4 bases, with 12 bases between the two germline ends. The CDR3 sequence is 15 residues long. Germline assignment: CDR1 KGHSH and CDR2 LQKENI. The whole variable domain, remainder taken from reference TRBV18 and TRBJ1-3, is NAGVMQNPRHLVRRRGQEARLRCSPMKGHSHVYWYRQLPEEGLKFMVYLQKENIIDESGMPKERFSAEFPKEGPSILRIQQVVRGDSAAYFCASSPTGSGGNTIYFGEGSWLTVV.